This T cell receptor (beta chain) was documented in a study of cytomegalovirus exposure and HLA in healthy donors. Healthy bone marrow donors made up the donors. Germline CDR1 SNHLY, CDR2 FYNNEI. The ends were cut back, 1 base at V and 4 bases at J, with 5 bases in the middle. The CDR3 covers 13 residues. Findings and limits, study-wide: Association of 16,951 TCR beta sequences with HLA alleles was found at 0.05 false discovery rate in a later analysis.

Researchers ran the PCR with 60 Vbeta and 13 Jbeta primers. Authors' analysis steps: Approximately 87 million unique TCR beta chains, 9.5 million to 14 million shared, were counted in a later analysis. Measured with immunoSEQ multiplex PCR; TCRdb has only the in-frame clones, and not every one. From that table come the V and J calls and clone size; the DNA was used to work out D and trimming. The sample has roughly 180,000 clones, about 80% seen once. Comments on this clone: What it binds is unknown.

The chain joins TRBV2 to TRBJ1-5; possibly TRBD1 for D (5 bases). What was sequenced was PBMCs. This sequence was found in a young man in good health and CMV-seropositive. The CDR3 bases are TGTGCCAGCAGTGAAGAGGGGAATCAGCCCCAGCATTTT. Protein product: CASSEEGNQPQHF. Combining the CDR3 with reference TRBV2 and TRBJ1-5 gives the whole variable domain EPEVTQTPSHQVTQMGQEVILRCVPISNHLYFYWYRQILGQKVEFLVSFYNNEISEKSEIFDDQFSVERPDGSNFTLKIRSTKLEDSAMYFCASSEEGNQPQHFGDGTRLSIL.